The entry below describes one T cell receptor beta chain. The CDR3 is 14 residues long. CDR1 is MNHEY, CDR2 SVGAGI, per germline. V lost 9 bases, J lost 2 bases, and 4 bases stayed unmatched. The sample is drawn from a study of blood T cell repertoires in COVID-19. The table came from immunoSEQ multiplex PCR; TCRdb's copy has only in-frame clones and leaves some out. The table shows about 90,000 clones, with 80% to 90% occurring only once. The V call is TRBV6-5, the J call TRBJ2-2; 9 nucleotides match TRBD1. The sequencing input was peripheral blood. The TCR sequence derives from a man aged 80 or over with active or convalescent COVID-19. The CDR3 loop is CASRTGVNTGELFF. DNA for the CDR3: TGTGCCAGTCGGACAGGGGTAAACACCGGGGAGCTGTTTTTT.